Listed below are T cell receptor beta chains from one sample, sequenced in a study of OX40 agonist ivuxolimab in advanced cancers. The data were produced by immunoSEQ multiplex PCR, yet TCRdb's version contains in-frame clones alone and is incomplete. The data show about 43,000 clones, with more than 70% seen just once and around 23% held by the top ten. This specimen consisted of CD4+ or CD8+ T cells sorted from blood, obtained in a trial of the OX40 agonist ivuxolimab. These receptors came from an adult with an advanced solid tumor such as melanoma, head and neck, liver or kidney cancer. Both conserved end residues are part of each CDR3. A D gene is named only where the DNA matches it firmly. Clone size, where shown, is once, few, many, or a class for clones that have expanded.

v_call	j_call	clone_size	d_call	cdr3_nt	cdr3_aa
TRBV27	TRBJ2-4	NA	TRBD2	TGTGCCAGCAGTTTAATGGGCGGGAGAACAGACATTCAGTACTTC	CASSLMGGRTDIQYF
TRBV5-1	TRBJ1-2	NA	NA	TGCGCCAGCAGCTTGGAACCGGGACAATCCTATGGCTACACCTTC	CASSLEPGQSYGYTF
TRBV6-1	TRBJ2-2	once	TRBD1	TGTGCCAGCAGTGTGGGGACAGTTTCAGCCGGGGAGCTGTTTTTT	CASSVGTVSAGELFF
TRBV30	TRBJ2-5	NA	NA	TGTGCCTGGAGCACCGGGGTCGAAGAGACCCAGTACTTC	CAWSTGVEETQYF
TRBV4-1	TRBJ2-1	once	TRBD2	TGCGCCAGCAGCCTCGAGGGGCTAGCGGGAGATGTCTACAATGAGCAGTTCTTC	CASSLEGLAGDVYNEQFF
TRBV7-2	TRBJ2-1	NA	NA	TGTGCCAGCAGCTTACGACACCAGTACGACAATGAGCAGTTCTTC	CASSLRHQYDNEQFF
TRBV27	TRBJ1-2	NA	TRBD1	TGTGCCAGCAGTACCCGACAGGGGGCGGACTATGGCTACACCTTC	CASSTRQGADYGYTF
TRBV5-1	TRBJ2-1	NA	TRBD1	TGCGCCAGCAGCTTGGGACAGGGGGAGAGCTCCTACAATGAGCAGTTCTTC	CASSLGQGESSYNEQFF
TRBV28	TRBJ1-1	NA	NA	TGTGCCAGCAGTTTGAGGGCAGGGAGTACTGAAGCTTTCTTT	CASSLRAGSTEAFF
TRBV19	TRBJ2-5	NA	NA	TGTGCCAGTAGTATCCCGAGAGAAGAGACCCAGTACTTC	CASSIPREETQYF
TRBV28	TRBJ2-1	NA	NA	TGTGCCAGCAGTCTCGGACGGTCTTACAATGAGCAGTTCTTC	CASSLGRSYNEQFF
TRBV6-5	TRBJ1-2	NA	NA	TGTGCCAGCAGTTCCGACACCGGTGGCTATGGCTACACCTTC	CASSSDTGGYGYTF
TRBV7-2	TRBJ2-1	NA	TRBD2	TGTGCCAGCAGCTTAGTCCCAGCGGGAGGGTACAATGAGCAGTTCTTC	CASSLVPAGGYNEQFF
TRBV7-2	TRBJ2-3	NA	TRBD2	TGTGCCAGCAGCTTTACGGTAGCGGGAAGCTCAGATACGCAGTATTTT	CASSFTVAGSSDTQYF
TRBV6-6	TRBJ2-7	NA	NA	TGTGCCAGCAGTAACTTTGACAGCTCCTACGAGCAGTACTTC	CASSNFDSSYEQYF
TRBV29-1	TRBJ2-7	NA	NA	TGCAGCGCCCAGAGGACCAGCTCCTACGAGCAGTACTTC	CSAQRTSSYEQYF
TRBV7-9	TRBJ2-1	NA	TRBD2	TGTGCCAGCTCAGGAGCGGGGAGCTCCTACAATGAGCAGTTCTTC	CASSGAGSSYNEQFF
TRBV15	TRBJ2-3	NA	NA	TGTGCCACCAGCAGAGAGGAACCCCTCGGGGATACGCAGTATTTT	CATSREEPLGDTQYF
TRBV11-2	TRBJ2-7	NA	NA	TGTGCCAGCAGCTTAGAAATTGACCTAAGCTACGAGCAGTACTTC	CASSLEIDLSYEQYF
TRBV25-1	TRBJ2-3	NA	NA	TGTGCCAGCAGTGAAGTCGGGCTCACAGATACGCAGTATTTT	CASSEVGLTDTQYF
TRBV5-6	TRBJ1-1	NA	TRBD1	TGTGCCAGCAGCTCGACGGACAGGGAGGGGGATTTCTTT	CASSSTDREGDFF
TRBV7-9	TRBJ2-7	once	NA	TGTGCCAGCAGCCCACCGGGGCAGGGACGGAACGAGCAGTACTTC	CASSPPGQGRNEQYF
TRBV28	TRBJ2-7	NA	TRBD2	TGTGCCAGCAGTTTTCTGGAGGGAGGGTACGAGCAGTACTTC	CASSFLEGGYEQYF
TRBV4-1	TRBJ2-7	NA	TRBD2	TGCGCCAGCAGCCCCAATGACGCGGGAGGTTACTACGAGCAGTACTTC	CASSPNDAGGYYEQYF
TRBV28	TRBJ1-5	NA	TRBD1	TGTGCCAGCCGACAGGGGGCAGCGGGCAATCAGCCCCAGCATTTT	CASRQGAAGNQPQHF
TRBV7-9	TRBJ2-3	NA	NA	TGTGCCAGCAGCTTAGGACCTAGGGGGACAGATACGCAGTATTTT	CASSLGPRGTDTQYF
TRBV10-3	TRBJ2-5	NA	TRBD2	TGTGCCATCAGTGCAGCCGGACTAGCGATACAAGAGACCCAGTACTTC	CAISAAGLAIQETQYF
TRBV7-9	TRBJ2-5	NA	TRBD2	TGTGCCAGCAGTACTATAGCGGGAGAAGAGACCCAGTACTTC	CASSTIAGEETQYF
TRBV4-1	TRBJ1-4	NA	NA	TGCGCCAGCAGCCAAGATTCGGGAAAAAGCGAAAAACTGTTTTTT	CASSQDSGKSEKLFF
TRBV27	TRBJ2-3	NA	NA	TGTGCCAGCTACGATCCCCAGGCGCTCAGCACAGATACGCAGTATTTT	CASYDPQALSTDTQYF
TRBV19	TRBJ2-1	NA	NA	TGTGCCAGTAGTCGTAGCGGTAGCTCCTACAATGAGCAGTTCTTC	CASSRSGSSYNEQFF
TRBV14	TRBJ2-7	NA	TRBD1	TGTGCCAGCAGCCAAGACTACCGGGACAGGGATAACGAGCAGTACTTC	CASSQDYRDRDNEQYF
TRBV6-5	TRBJ1-2	NA	TRBD1	TGTGCCAGCAGTTACGGAGGGGGCAGAGATGGCTACACCTTC	CASSYGGGRDGYTF
TRBV12-5	TRBJ2-7	once	NA	TGTGCTAGTGGTTTGTTTCTGGGTTACGAGCAGTACTTC	CASGLFLGYEQYF
TRBV28	TRBJ1-2	NA	NA	TGTGCCAGCAGTTACCAATTTAACTATGGCTACACCTTC	CASSYQFNYGYTF
TRBV2	TRBJ2-7	NA	TRBD2	TGTGCCAGCAGTGATCATCGTAGCGGGAGCTACGAGCAGTACTTC	CASSDHRSGSYEQYF
TRBV6-4	TRBJ1-1	once	TRBD1	TGTGCCAGCAGTCCGAGCGGACAGGGGAGGACTGAAGCTTTCTTT	CASSPSGQGRTEAFF
TRBV27	TRBJ1-5	once	NA	TGTGCCAGCAGCCCCCTTAATCAGCCCCAGCATTTT	CASSPLNQPQHF
TRBV7-8	TRBJ2-7	once	NA	TGTGCCAGCAGCAACGGACGGAGCTCCTACGAGCAGTACTTC	CASSNGRSSYEQYF
TRBV4-1	TRBJ2-7	once	TRBD1	TGCGCCAGCAGCAACAGGGGTAGCGAGCAGTACTTC	CASSNRGSEQYF
TRBV7-9	TRBJ2-3	NA	TRBD2	TGTGCCAGCAGCTTTTTTACGGGACTAGCAACTAGCACAGATACGCAGTATTTT	CASSFFTGLATSTDTQYF
TRBV7-9	TRBJ2-7	NA	NA	TGTGCCAGCAGCTTAGACAGCCTCTCCTACGAGCAGTACTTC	CASSLDSLSYEQYF
TRBV13	TRBJ2-7	NA	TRBD2	TGTGCCAGCAGCCAACGGACTAGCGGGTTCTCCTACGAGCAGTACTTC	CASSQRTSGFSYEQYF
TRBV11-2	TRBJ1-4	once	TRBD1	TGTGCCAGCAGCCTCGGGACAGGGGCTGAAAAACTGTTTTTT	CASSLGTGAEKLFF
TRBV27	TRBJ1-2	NA	TRBD1	TGTGCCAGCAGCATCGGGACAGGGGTGCACTATGGCTACACCTTC	CASSIGTGVHYGYTF
TRBV4-1	TRBJ2-7	few	NA	TGCGCCAGCAGCCAAGTACGGTCAGCTACCTACGAGCAGTACTTC	CASSQVRSATYEQYF
TRBV28	TRBJ1-4	NA	NA	TGTGCCAGCCAGGGTGAGACTAATGAAAAACTGTTTTTT	CASQGETNEKLFF
TRBV14	TRBJ2-5	NA	NA	TGTGCCAGCAGCCAGACCGAGACCCAGTACTTC	CASSQTETQYF
TRBV28	TRBJ1-3	NA	NA	TGTGCCAGCAGTTTAAGAGGGATCGGAATCCGAGGAAACACCATATATTTT	CASSLRGIGIRGNTIYF
TRBV27	TRBJ2-1	NA	TRBD2	TGTGCCAGCAGTTTTAGCGGGACTAGCGGCCACAATGAGCAGTTCTTC	CASSFSGTSGHNEQFF
TRBV4-1	TRBJ2-1	NA	TRBD1	TGCGCCAGCAGCCAGAGGACAGGGAATAATGAGCAGTTCTTC	CASSQRTGNNEQFF
TRBV9	TRBJ1-1	NA	NA	TGTGCCAGCAGCCCATGGCGCAGAACTGAAGCTTTCTTT	CASSPWRRTEAFF
TRBV11-2	TRBJ2-1	NA	NA	TGTGCCAGCAGCTTTGTTGCGGGTCCCTACAATGAGCAGTTCTTC	CASSFVAGPYNEQFF